This T cell receptor beta chain was sequenced in a study of blood T cell repertoires in COVID-19. Study background: Some COVID-19 samples were acute and others convalescent; all came from the United States, Italy and Spain. Nucleic acid was either cDNA or gDNA, and it came from T cells, B-cell-depleted T cells, or PBMCs.

Per the authors' pipeline: Nucleated cell counts were estimated from reference gene primer amplification. Assay used: immunoSEQ multiplex PCR; TCRdb lists only in-frame clones, some missing. The V and J calls and clone size come from that table; D and trimming were worked out from the DNA. The sample lists about 170,000 clones; 83% were seen once. The trim removed 4 bases at V and 5 bases at J, leaving 20 bases unmatched. Germline values: CDR1 LNHDA, CDR2 SQIVND (reference sequence). This CDR3 is 19 amino acids long. This chain links TRBV19 with TRBJ2-3, with 8 nucleotides matching TRBD2. The sequence derives from a woman in her 70s who had recovered from COVID-19. The specimen was peripheral blood. CDR3 sequence reads: CASSTEKEEAGEWGDTQYF. The CDR3 coding sequence is TGTGCCAGTAGTACCGAAAAGGAAGAAGCGGGAGAGTGGGGAGATACGCAGTATTTT. Variable domain in full (rest from reference TRBV19 and TRBJ2-3): DGGITQSPKYLFRKEGQNVTLSCEQNLNHDAMYWYRQDPGQGLRLIYYSQIVNDFQKGDIAEGYSVSREKKESFPLTVTSAQKNPTAFYLCASSTEKEEAGEWGDTQYFGPGTRLTVL.